These 32 T cell receptor beta chains were sequenced from one sample in a study of OX40 agonist ivuxolimab in advanced cancers. Repertoires were generated with immunoSEQ multiplex PCR, while TCRdb's copy carries only in-frame clones and drops some. The sample records about 39,000 clones, around nine tenths being singletons. Specimen: CD4+ or CD8+ T cells sorted from blood, collected in a trial of the OX40 agonist ivuxolimab. The receptors were gathered from an adult with an advanced solid tumor such as melanoma, head and neck, liver or kidney cancer.

This clone was counted a single time. The V gene is TRBV6-5, the J gene TRBJ2-7, with TRBD1 as a possible D gene (6 bases). V dropped 7 bases and J dropped 6 bases, with 19 bases sitting between them. CDR1 and CDR2 (germline): MNHEY, SVGAGI. The CDR3 length is 14 residues. The chain's CDR3 is CASMGQGRGFEQYF. DNA for the CDR3: TGTGCCAGCATGGGTCAGGGGCGCGGGTTCGAGCAGTACTTC.

The J gene is TRBJ2-5, the V gene TRBV6-1; 8 bases line up with TRBD1. The ends lost 3 bases at V and 1 base at J; junction bases unmatched: 4. CDR1 and CDR2 (germline): MNHNS, SASEGT. CDR3 length equals 15 residues. CDR3 in DNA: TGTGCCAGCAGTGACCTCGGACAGGGCCAAGAGACCCAGTACTTC. Its translation: CASSDLGQGQETQYF.

The chain uses TRBV28 and TRBJ2-1; 12 bases align to TRBD2. Germline V lookup: CDR1 MDHEN, CDR2 SYDVKM. V dropped 5 bases and J dropped 7; count of bases not matched to a gene: 6. The CDR3 runs to 15 residues. The CDR3 region has the DNA TGTGCCAGCAGTGGACTAGCGGGGCTAACGAATGAGCAGTTCTTC. This gives the protein CASSGLAGLTNEQFF.

The J gene is TRBJ2-1, the V gene TRBV30, with 9 bases lining up with TRBD2. Per the germline V gene, CDR1 is GTSNPN and CDR2 is SVGIG (reference sequence). The CDR3 consists of 15 residues. Germline trimming cut 4 bases from V and 4 bases from J; bases unmatched to any gene: 8. CDR3 bases: TGTGCCTGGACCGGTAGCGGGAGTGCGTACAATGAGCAGTTCTTC. Protein sequence: CAWTGSGSAYNEQFF.

The chain links TRBV30 to TRBJ1-2, with D perhaps TRBD1 (5 bases). CDR1 is GTSNPN, CDR2 SVGIG, per germline (reference sequence). The CDR3 length is 12 residues. Trimming cost V 4 bases and J 3 bases, with 9 bases left between them. CDR3 region: CAWTGPDYGYTF. CDR3 DNA sequence: TGTGCCTGGACAGGGCCGGACTATGGCTACACCTTC.

This clone has only one observation. V and J are TRBV19 and TRBJ2-1; 7 nucleotides align to TRBD2. The CDR3 length is 15 residues. J gave up 4 bases and V 7 bases, and 10 bases lay outside the gene matches. Germline CDR1 is LNHDA and CDR2 is SQIVND (reference sequence). CDR3 nucleotide sequence: TGTGCCAGTACCATCGGGGGAGGGCCGTACAATGAGCAGTTCTTC. Its translation: CASTIGGGPYNEQFF.

In the case of this clone: It is unclear where the CDR3 begins or ends on the DNA, so no DNA is shown, and the CDR3 is as TCRdb lists it. The chain recombines TRBV5-4 with TRBJ1-2. The germline gives CDR1 SGHNT, CDR2 YYREEE (reference sequence). With termini counted, the CDR3 has 13 amino acids. The chain's CDR3 is CAAWAFGADGYTF.

V is TRBV4-3 and J is TRBJ2-1; D may be TRBD1 (5 bases). Trimming removed 3 bases at V and 5 bases at J, with 11 bases between. The germline CDR1 and CDR2 sequences are LGHNA and YSLEER. The CDR3 extends over 14 amino acids. The CDR3 bases are TGCGCCAGCAGCCAGGAGAGGACACACAATGAGCAGTTCTTC. Protein: CASSQERTHNEQFF.

The chain carries TRBV6-5 and TRBJ2-1; D tentatively reads TRBD1 or TRBD2 (5 bases each). Germline V gene sequence: CDR1 MNHEY, CDR2 SVGAGI. Trimming stripped 6 bases from V and 5 bases from J, with 17 bases between. The CDR3 contains 15 residues. The CDR3 sequence is CASSFTGPGDNEQFF. The CDR3 DNA reads TGTGCCAGCAGCTTCACAGGCCCCGGGGACAATGAGCAGTTCTTC.

This clone was recorded only once. The chain couples TRBV25-1 to TRBJ2-5; TRBD1 might be the D (6 bases). Germline CDR1 and CDR2: MGHDK and SYGVNS. The V and J ends lost 1 base and 2 bases respectively, with 17 bases between them. The CDR3 is 17 amino acids. As DNA, the CDR3 is TGTGCCAGCAGTGAATTCCCCGGACAGAGTAAACAAGAGACCCAGTACTTC. Amino acid sequence: CASSEFPGQSKQETQYF. The whole variable domain, remainder taken from reference TRBV25-1 and TRBJ2-5, is EADIYQTPRYLVIGTGKKITLECSQTMGHDKMYWYQQDPGMELHLIHYSYGVNSTEKGDLSSESTVSRIRTEHFPLTLESARPSHTSQYLCASSEFPGQSKQETQYFGPGTRLLVL.

J is TRBJ2-3 and V is TRBV27, with 11 nucleotides matching TRBD2. Unmatched junction bases numbered 4, after V lost 2 bases and J lost 6 bases. Germline V gives CDR1 MNHEY, CDR2 SMNVEV (reference sequence). The CDR3 is made up of 15 amino acids. CDR3 amino acids: CASSLRPSGGDTQYF. CDR3 DNA: TGTGCCAGCAGTTTACGGCCTAGCGGGGGGGATACGCAGTATTTT.

This chain uses TRBV7-9 with TRBJ1-4; perhaps TRBD1 as D (5 bases). CDR3 length: 13 residues. Between the trimmed V and J ends, which lost 9 bases and 3 bases, there was a span of 11 bases. Looked up from germline, CDR1 is SEHNR and CDR2 is FQNEAQ (reference sequence). CDR3 protein: CASTGTANEKLFF. The CDR3 DNA sequence: TGTGCCAGTACCGGGACGGCTAATGAAAAACTGTTTTTT.

This chain links TRBV28 with TRBJ2-1; 7 nucleotides agree with TRBD1. The CDR3 totals 11 residues. From germline, CDR1 is MDHEN and CDR2 SYDVKM. V shed 5 bases, J shed 13 bases, and the junction held 5 bases outside the gene matches. DNA for the CDR3: TGTGCCAGCAGTCGACAGGGCGTTCAGTTCTTC. It specifies CASSRQGVQFF.

CDR3 sequence: CASSGLVAEQFF. CDR3 DNA sequence: TGTGCCAGCTCAGGACTTGTGGCTGAGCAGTTCTTC. The rearrangement links TRBV18 to TRBJ2-1; D possibly corresponds to TRBD2 (5 bases). The CDR3 spans 12 residues. From germline, CDR1 is KGHSH and CDR2 LQKENI. Trimming removed 5 bases from V and 9 bases from J, with 11 bases in between.

This clone has more than one count but fewer than ten. The J gene is TRBJ1-2, the V gene TRBV30; a weak D match, TRBD1 (6 bases). CDR1 is GTSNPN and CDR2 is SVGIG in the germline V gene (reference sequence). This CDR3 contains 12 residues. V was cut by 4 bases and J by 5 bases, with 11 bases left in between. This CDR3 reads CAWNRAQYGYTF. In nucleotides, the CDR3 is TGTGCCTGGAACAGGGCTCAGTATGGCTACACCTTC.

This chain connects TRBV6-6 to TRBJ2-1; 8 bases map to TRBD1. The length of the CDR3 is 12 residues. V lost 6 bases and J lost 7; bases outside the gene matches: 2. Germline V CDR1 and CDR2: MNHNY, SVGAGI (reference sequence). CDR3 sequence (DNA): TGTGCCAGCAGGCGACAGGGGAATGAGCAGTTCTTC. Its translation: CASRRQGNEQFF.

The gene calls are TRBV30 and TRBJ2-7, with D hard to call. This CDR3 is built from 11 residues. V was shortened by 0 bases and J by 3 bases, with 3 bases between the two germline ends. The V gene's germline CDR1 is GTSNPN and CDR2 SVGIG (reference sequence). CDR3 nucleotide sequence: TGTGCCTGGAGTGTAGGCTACGAGCAGTACTTC. It specifies CAWSVGYEQYF.

The chain employs TRBV27 and TRBJ2-2; no firm D call. Per germline, CDR1 MNHEY and CDR2 SMNVEV (reference sequence). V lost 10 bases and J 3 bases, leaving 9 bases between the germline ends. The CDR3 extends over 12 amino acids. CDR3: CATRDDTGELFF. CDR3 in DNA: TGTGCCACGCGAGACGACACCGGGGAGCTGTTTTTT.

The CDR3 loop reads CSVRTGIHYGYTF. CDR3 bases: TGCAGCGTACGGACAGGGATCCACTATGGCTACACCTTC. The gene calls are TRBV29-1 and TRBJ1-2, with 8 nucleotides matching TRBD1. Per the germline V gene, CDR1 is SQVTM and CDR2 is ANQGSEA. Trimming cost V 6 bases and J 3 bases; bases outside gene matches: 6. The CDR3 has 13 residues.

This rearrangement joins TRBV28 to TRBJ2-7; TRBD1 matches at 8 bases. Germline lookup yields CDR1 MDHEN and CDR2 SYDVKM. With V trimmed by 3 bases and J by 7 bases, 14 bases remained unmatched. The CDR3 has 16 residues. The CDR3 DNA reads as TGTGCCAGCAGTTTCCCCTCACAGGGGGGAGGTAGGGAGCAGTACTTC. As protein: CASSFPSQGGGREQYF.

This clone was recorded a few times. The chain joins TRBV18 to TRBJ2-7; a weak D match, TRBD1 (6 bases). With 5 bases removed from V and 2 bases from J, the gap between germline ends came to 19 bases. CDR1 is KGHSH, CDR2 LQKENI, per germline. CDR3 length: 16 amino acids. The CDR3 region is CASSSEEQGVPYEQYF. In DNA, the CDR3 is TGTGCCAGCTCATCAGAGGAACAGGGAGTCCCCTACGAGCAGTACTTC.

J is TRBJ2-7 and V is TRBV20-1, with D uncertain. Germline CDR1 and CDR2: DFQATT and SNEGSKA (reference sequence). This CDR3 contains 10 residues. Trimming stripped 6 bases from V and 6 bases from J, with 9 bases between. The CDR3 protein is CSAGGVEQYF. The CDR3, as DNA: TGCAGTGCGGGTGGGGTCGAGCAGTACTTC.

The J gene is TRBJ2-1, the V gene TRBV7-9, with D perhaps TRBD2 (5 bases). V was pared by 10 bases and J by 6 bases, with 13 bases between. Germline V gene sequence: CDR1 SEHNR, CDR2 FQNEAQ (reference sequence). The CDR3 sequence is 12 residues long. Here the CDR3 reads CATSSSPNEQFF. CDR3 DNA sequence: TGTGCCACCTCTAGCTCCCCCAATGAGCAGTTCTTC.

The chain employs TRBV15 and TRBJ1-2; D call uncertain. The CDR3 is 18 amino acids. The ends were cut back, 0 bases at V and 1 base at J, with 18 bases in the middle. CDR1 is LNHNV, CDR2 YYDKDF, per germline (reference sequence). The CDR3 spells CATSRDGEQRNYNYGYTF. The CDR3 DNA reads as TGTGCCACCAGCAGAGATGGGGAACAGAGAAACTATAACTATGGCTACACCTTC.

The J gene is TRBJ2-7, the V gene TRBV13, with D perhaps matching TRBD1 (5 bases). This CDR3 is built from 14 residues. V shed 0 bases and J shed 3 bases, with 9 bases lying between them. The germline gives CDR1 PRHDT, CDR2 FYEKMQ (reference sequence). CDR3 DNA sequence: TGTGCCAGCAGCTTAGGCAGGGTGGACTACGAGCAGTACTTC. Translating gives CASSLGRVDYEQYF.

The rearrangement uses TRBV9 and TRBJ2-7, with TRBD2 identical over 10 bases. This CDR3 has 15 residues. From germline, CDR1 is SGDLS and CDR2 YYNGEE. V was pared by 4 bases and J by 2 bases, with 6 bases of the junction left unmatched. In nucleotides, the CDR3 is TGTGCCAGCAGCCCAGGGACTAGCGAACCCTACGAGCAGTACTTC. Residues: CASSPGTSEPYEQYF.

The chain is built from TRBV9 and TRBJ2-3; D perhaps matches TRBD2 (6 bases). Trimming shortened V by 2 bases and J by 2 bases, and 15 bases separated the two germline ends. CDR3 length equals 16 residues. CDR1 is SGDLS, CDR2 YYNGEE, per germline. This CDR3 reads CASSVSGSAPTDTQYF. The CDR3 nucleotides read TGTGCCAGCAGCGTGAGCGGGTCCGCGCCCACAGATACGCAGTATTTT.

V usage is TRBV7-2 and J usage is TRBJ2-1; 11 positions agree with TRBD2. Per germline, CDR1 SGHTA and CDR2 FQGNSA. The CDR3 has 15 residues. The junction had 6 bases not matched to a gene; V was cut back by 7 bases and J by 4 bases. CDR3 residues: CASTRGTSGYNEQFF. The CDR3 region has the DNA TGTGCCAGCACCCGGGGGACTAGCGGATACAATGAGCAGTTCTTC.

V usage is TRBV4-1 and J usage is TRBJ1-2; D is ambiguous. Germline CDR1 is MGHRA and CDR2 is YSYEKL. V was pared by 0 bases and J by 4 bases, with 12 bases between. CDR3 length: 15 residues. Here the CDR3 reads CASSQDSNSPYGYTF. The CDR3 DNA reads TGCGCCAGCAGCCAAGATAGTAACAGTCCCTATGGCTACACCTTC.

The chain is built from TRBV10-3 and TRBJ2-3; 12 bases are a match to TRBD2. Unmatched junction bases numbered 10, after V lost 10 bases and J lost 2 bases. Germline lookup yields CDR1 ENHRY and CDR2 SYGVKD. The CDR3 length is 16 residues. The CDR3, as DNA: TGTGCCACCAATCCCCTAGCGGGAGGGTCCACAGATACGCAGTATTTT. Its protein is CATNPLAGGSTDTQYF.

V and J are TRBV10-2 and TRBJ1-2, with TRBD1 as a possible D gene (5 bases). The CDR3 length is 13 residues. Trimming removed 6 bases from V and 0 bases from J, with 8 bases in between. The germline V gene has CDR1 WSHSY and CDR2 SAAADI. The CDR3 sequence is CASSGTSNYGYTF. The CDR3 DNA is TGCGCCAGCAGCGGGACTTCTAACTATGGCTACACCTTC.

This clone was seen only once. For the CDR3, the DNA is TGTGCCATCAGTCCGGGATTGGGCAATGAGCAGTTCTTC. It codes for CAISPGLGNEQFF. The chain joins TRBV10-3 to TRBJ2-1; perhaps TRBD2 as D (5 bases). V lost 5 bases and J lost 6, with 11 bases in between. The CDR3 totals 13 residues. CDR1 ENHRY and CDR2 SYGVKD come from the germline V gene.